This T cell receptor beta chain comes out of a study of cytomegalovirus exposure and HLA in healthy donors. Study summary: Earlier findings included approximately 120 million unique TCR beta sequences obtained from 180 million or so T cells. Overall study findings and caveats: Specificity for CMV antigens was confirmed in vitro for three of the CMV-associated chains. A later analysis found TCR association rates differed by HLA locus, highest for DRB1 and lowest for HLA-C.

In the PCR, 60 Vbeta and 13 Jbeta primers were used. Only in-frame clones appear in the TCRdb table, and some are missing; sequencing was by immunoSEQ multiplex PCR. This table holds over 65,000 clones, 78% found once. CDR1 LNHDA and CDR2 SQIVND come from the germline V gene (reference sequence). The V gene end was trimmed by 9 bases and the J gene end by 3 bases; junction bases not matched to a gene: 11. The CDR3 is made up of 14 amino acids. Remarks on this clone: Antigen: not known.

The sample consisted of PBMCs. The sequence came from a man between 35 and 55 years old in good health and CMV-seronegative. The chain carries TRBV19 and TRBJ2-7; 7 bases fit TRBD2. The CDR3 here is CASTERDGSYEQYF. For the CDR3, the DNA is TGTGCCAGCACCGAGCGGGACGGCAGCTACGAGCAGTACTTC.